The 13 T cell receptor beta chains below come from one sample, sequenced in a study of control samples from healthy donors and cancer patients. Assay: immunoSEQ multiplex PCR; the TCRdb copy retains only in-frame clones and omits some. The table lists approximately 150,000 clones, 96% of them singletons. The sample comprised blood. The receptor set was obtained from a woman under 40 in good health.

The chain combines TRBV19 with TRBJ2-7; D unresolved. The CDR3 runs 14 residues. The germline gives CDR1 LNHDA, CDR2 SQIVND (reference sequence). The germline V and J ends were trimmed by 1 base and 0 bases, with 7 bases remaining between them. This CDR3 is CASSIAASSYEQYF. CDR3 DNA: TGTGCCAGTAGTATAGCGGCAAGCTCCTACGAGCAGTACTTC.

This chain uses TRBV7-9 with TRBJ2-5; D might be TRBD2 (6 bases). V lost 1 base and J 3 bases, leaving 15 bases between the germline ends. Germline-derived CDR1 and CDR2 are SEHNR and FQNEAQ (reference sequence). The CDR3 covers 16 residues. CDR3 nucleotides: TGTGCCAGCAGCTTAGGCGGGGCGTCAAGGGAAGAGACCCAGTACTTC. Amino acids: CASSLGGASREETQYF.

CDR3 DNA: TGTGCCAGCAGTTACTGGACAGGCGGCACTGAAGCTTTCTTT. Protein sequence: CASSYWTGGTEAFF. The rearrangement links TRBV6-5 to TRBJ1-1; 7 bases agree with TRBD1. After removal of 1 base from V and 4 bases from J, the junction contained 3 bases not matched to a gene. CDR1 is MNHEY and CDR2 is SVGAGI in the germline V gene. This CDR3 has 14 residues.

This clone appeared once. This rearrangement joins TRBV12-5 to TRBJ2-3, with 7 bases matching TRBD2. The CDR3 loop spans 14 amino acids. Germline CDR1 reads LGHNT; CDR2 reads FRNRAP. The ends lost 3 bases at V and 2 bases at J; junction bases unmatched: 2. The CDR3 DNA sequence: TGTGCTAGTGGTTTTCTAGCGGACACAGATACGCAGTATTTT. It encodes CASGFLADTDTQYF. Combining the CDR3 with reference TRBV12-5 and TRBJ2-3 gives the whole variable domain DARVTQTPRHKVTEMGQEVTMRCQPILGHNTVFWYRQTMMQGLELLAYFRNRAPLDDSGMPKDRFSAEMPDATLATLKIQPSEPRDSAVYFCASGFLADTDTQYFGPGTRLTVL.

The chain links TRBV30 to TRBJ2-7; 7 bases are shared with TRBD1. V shed 5 bases and J 3 bases; nucleotides not matched to a gene: 4. CDR3 length: 12 amino acids. From germline, CDR1 is GTSNPN and CDR2 SVGIG (reference sequence). The CDR3 here is CAWETGIYEQYF. CDR3 nucleotides: TGTGCCTGGGAGACAGGGATCTACGAGCAGTACTTC.

The chain couples TRBV5-4 to TRBJ2-2, with no clear D. V was pared by 4 bases and J by 3 bases, with 10 bases between. Germline loops: CDR1 SGHNT, CDR2 YYREEE (reference sequence). CDR3 length: 14 amino acids. CDR3 residues: CASSALFDTGELFF. CDR3 in DNA: TGTGCCAGCAGCGCCCTTTTTGACACCGGGGAGCTGTTTTTT.

This clone occurred once. This rearrangement joins TRBV10-3 to TRBJ1-5; 12 nucleotides align to TRBD1. The CDR3 has 14 amino acids. J gave up 6 bases and V 10 bases, and 7 bases lay outside the gene matches. The V gene's germline CDR1 is ENHRY and CDR2 SYGVKD. The CDR3 nucleotides read TGTGCCACCAACTGGGACAGGGGGCGTCAGCCCCAGCATTTT. This gives the protein CATNWDRGRQPQHF.

This clone was observed a single time. The chain carries TRBV9 and TRBJ2-2, with TRBD1 identical over 7 bases. The CDR3 length is 19 residues. V gave up 0 bases and J gave up 5 bases; unmatched junction bases: 16. Looked up from germline, CDR1 is SGDLS and CDR2 is YYNGEE. The CDR3 DNA follows: TGTGCCAGCAGCGTAGAAGGCCGTTCCCGACAGGGACGAACCGGGGAGCTGTTTTTT. This sequence encodes CASSVEGRSRQGRTGELFF.

This chain connects TRBV29-1 to TRBJ1-2; 8 bases map to TRBD1. The ends lost 3 bases at V and 3 bases at J; junction bases unmatched: 3. The CDR3 length is 13 residues. Germline values: CDR1 SQVTM, CDR2 ANQGSEA. CDR3 residues: CSVDRTGYYGYTF. The CDR3 DNA reads as TGCAGCGTTGACCGGACAGGGTACTATGGCTACACCTTC.

The V and J genes are TRBV18 and TRBJ2-1; TRBD2 aligns across 8 bases. The CDR3 is made up of 14 amino acids. V was pared by 6 bases and J by 3 bases, with 4 bases of the junction left unmatched. The germline V gene encodes CDR1 KGHSH and CDR2 LQKENI. The CDR3 DNA is TGTGCCAGCTCTAGCGGGGAGGACTACAATGAGCAGTTCTTC. Its translation is CASSSGEDYNEQFF.

This chain joins TRBV5-5 and TRBJ1-4; D gene uncertain. The CDR3 is 13 amino acids. Germline CDR1 SGHKS, CDR2 YYEKEE (reference sequence). Between the trimmed V and J ends, which lost 0 bases and 17 bases, there was a span of 17 bases. Written as DNA, the CDR3 is TGTGCCAGCAGCTTGGGAGACCGGGGTCTGGTTTTTTTT. It specifies CASSLGDRGLVFF.

The chain recombines TRBV5-1 with TRBJ1-1; unclear D gene. Trimming pared 0 bases from V and 1 base from J, leaving 13 bases between. The CDR3 is 16 residues long. Germline-derived CDR1 and CDR2 are SGHRS and YFSETQ. The CDR3 spells CASSLEFRARNTEAFF. DNA of the CDR3: TGCGCCAGCAGCTTGGAGTTCCGGGCGAGGAACACTGAAGCTTTCTTT. Based on the CDR3 plus reference TRBV5-1 and TRBJ1-1, the full variable domain is KAGVTQTPRYLIKTRGQQVTLSCSPISGHRSVSWYQQTPGQGLQFLFEYFSETQRNKGNFPGRFSGRQFSNSRSEMNVSTLELGDSALYLCASSLEFRARNTEAFFGQGTRLTVV.

This clone was detected only once. V usage is TRBV19 and J usage is TRBJ1-5; D is uncertain. The CDR3 covers 14 residues. Germline values: CDR1 LNHDA, CDR2 SQIVND (reference sequence). The V gene lost 3 bases and the J gene lost 2 bases, with 8 bases spanning the gap. CDR3: CASSILGGNQPQHF. The CDR3 DNA follows: TGTGCCAGTAGTATTCTGGGAGGCAATCAGCCCCAGCATTTT.